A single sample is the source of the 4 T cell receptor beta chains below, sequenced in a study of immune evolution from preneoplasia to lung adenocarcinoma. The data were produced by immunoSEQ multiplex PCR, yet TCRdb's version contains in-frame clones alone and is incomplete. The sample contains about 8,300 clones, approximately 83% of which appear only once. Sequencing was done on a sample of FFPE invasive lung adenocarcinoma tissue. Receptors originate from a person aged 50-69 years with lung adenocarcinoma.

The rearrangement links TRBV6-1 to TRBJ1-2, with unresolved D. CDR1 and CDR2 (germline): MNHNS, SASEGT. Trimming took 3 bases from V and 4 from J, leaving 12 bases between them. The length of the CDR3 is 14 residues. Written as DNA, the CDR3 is TGTGCCAGCAGTGAGGTAGAGCCGGTCTATGGCTACACCTTC. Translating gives CASSEVEPVYGYTF.

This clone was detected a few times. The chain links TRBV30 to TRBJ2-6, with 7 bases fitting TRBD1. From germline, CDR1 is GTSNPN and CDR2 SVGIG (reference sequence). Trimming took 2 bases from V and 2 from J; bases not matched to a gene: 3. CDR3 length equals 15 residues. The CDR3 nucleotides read TGTGCCTGGAGTACAGGGGTAGCTGGGGCCAACGTCCTGACTTTC. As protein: CAWSTGVAGANVLTF.

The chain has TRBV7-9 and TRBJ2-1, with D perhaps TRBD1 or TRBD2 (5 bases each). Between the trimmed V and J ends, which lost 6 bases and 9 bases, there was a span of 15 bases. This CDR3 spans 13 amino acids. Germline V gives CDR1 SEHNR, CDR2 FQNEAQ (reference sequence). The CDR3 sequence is CASRVGIGTEQFF. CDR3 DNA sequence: TGTGCCAGCAGGGTTGGGATCGGGACTGAGCAGTTCTTC.

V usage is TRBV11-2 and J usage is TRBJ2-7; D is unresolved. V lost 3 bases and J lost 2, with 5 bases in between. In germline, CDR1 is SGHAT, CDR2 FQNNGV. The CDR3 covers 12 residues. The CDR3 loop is CASSFRTYEQYF. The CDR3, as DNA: TGTGCCAGCAGCTTCCGGACCTACGAGCAGTACTTC.